This T cell receptor (beta chain) emerged from a study of cytotoxic CD8 clonotypes in ibrutinib-treated CLL. For the study at large: After treatment lasting a median approximately eleven months, range 6 to 36, response samples were collected.

V shed 3 bases and J shed 9 bases, with 12 bases lying between them. CDR1 and CDR2 (germline): MDHEN, SYDVKM. CDR3 length: 13 residues. Assay used: immunoSEQ multiplex PCR; TCRdb lists only in-frame clones, some missing. The sample shows 100,000 to 150,000 clones, 75% to 90% of them seen only once. The sequence was collected from a human donor with chronic lymphocytic leukemia. The chain combines TRBV28 with TRBJ2-1; the D gene is possibly TRBD2 (6 bases). The sequences come from PBMCs, collected after 24 months of ibrutinib treatment. The CDR3 sequence: CASSLPRRGEQFF. The CDR3 DNA is TGTGCCAGCAGTTTGCCCCGGAGGGGTGAGCAGTTCTTC. Variable domain in full (rest from reference TRBV28 and TRBJ2-1): DVKVTQSSRYLVKRTGEKVFLECVQDMDHENMFWYRQDPGLGLRLIYFSYDVKMKEKGDIPEGYSVSREKKERFSLILESASTNQTSMYLCASSLPRRGEQFFGPGTRLTVL.